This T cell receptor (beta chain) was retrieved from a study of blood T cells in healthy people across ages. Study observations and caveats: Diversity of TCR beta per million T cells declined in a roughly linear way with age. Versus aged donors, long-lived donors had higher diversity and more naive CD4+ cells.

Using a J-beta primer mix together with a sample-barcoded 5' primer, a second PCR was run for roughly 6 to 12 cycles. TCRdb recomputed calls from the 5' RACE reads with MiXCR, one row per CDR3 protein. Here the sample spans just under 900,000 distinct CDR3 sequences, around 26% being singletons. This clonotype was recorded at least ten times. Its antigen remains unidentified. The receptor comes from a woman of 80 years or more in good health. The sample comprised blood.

CDR3 nucleotide sequence: TGTGCCAGCTCACCGGGACCAGGAGACTATGGCTACACCTTC. It is translated as CASSPGPGDYGYTF. The chain carries TRBV18 and TRBJ1-2, with a weak D call TRBD1 (5 bases). Germline assignment: CDR1 KGHSH and CDR2 LQKENI. Between the trimmed V and J ends, which lost 3 bases and 3 bases, there was a span of 11 bases. The length of the CDR3 is 14 residues.